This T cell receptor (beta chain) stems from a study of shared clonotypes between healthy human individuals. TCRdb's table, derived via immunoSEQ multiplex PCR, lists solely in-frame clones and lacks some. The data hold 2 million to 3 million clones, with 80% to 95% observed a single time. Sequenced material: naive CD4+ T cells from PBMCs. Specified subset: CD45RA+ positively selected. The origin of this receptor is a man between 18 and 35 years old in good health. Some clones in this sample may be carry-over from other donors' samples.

The CDR3 sequence: CASRQLRDYGTGELFF. Written as DNA, the CDR3 is TGCGCCAGCAGACAACTCAGGGATTATGGCACCGGGGAGCTGTTTTTT. The gene calls are TRBV5-1 and TRBJ2-2, with D perhaps TRBD1 (5 bases). The V end lost 5 bases, the J end lost 4 bases, and 18 bases lay between the germline ends. Per the germline V gene, CDR1 is SGHRS and CDR2 is YFSETQ. This CDR3 contains 16 residues.